A selection of T cell receptor beta chains follows, all from one sample in a study of CD8+ T cells in alopecia areata. Measured with immunoSEQ multiplex PCR; TCRdb has only the in-frame clones, and not every one. Found here are 37,000 or so clones, 45% to 55% of them singletons; the top ten hold more than 1.5%. The sequencing input was CD4+ Tregs sorted from blood. These receptors originate from a human donor with alopecia areata. Each CDR3 is given with its conserved first and last residue. The order of the fields is V gene, clone size, J gene, D gene, CDR3 protein, CDR3 DNA. D genes are given only for firm matches. Not all rows give a size; the values are once, few, many and, for expanded clones, a class.

TRBV18	NA	TRBJ2-1	NA	CASSHGLYQNNEQFF	TGTGCCAGCTCTCACGGACTGTATCAAAACAATGAGCAGTTCTTC
TRBV10-3	once	TRBJ1-1	TRBD1	CATRQGRGFTEAFF	TGTGCCACCCGACAGGGGAGGGGATTTACTGAAGCTTTCTTT
TRBV5-1	NA	TRBJ2-1	TRBD2	CASSPTSVPYNEQFF	TGCGCCAGCAGCCCCACTAGCGTCCCTTACAATGAGCAGTTCTTC
TRBV7-2	NA	TRBJ2-4	TRBD2	CASSKNPGLAGLAKNIQYF	TGTGCCAGCAGCAAAAATCCGGGACTAGCGGGACTAGCCAAAAACATTCAGTACTTC
TRBV6-5	NA	TRBJ1-1	TRBD1	CASRLQGGNTEAFF	TGTGCCAGCAGACTACAGGGGGGTAACACTGAAGCTTTCTTT
TRBV5-1	NA	TRBJ1-1	NA	CASSLGTVLTEAFF	TGCGCCAGCAGCTTGGGGACAGTGTTGACTGAAGCTTTCTTT
TRBV11-2	NA	TRBJ2-7	NA	CASSSTVYEQYF	TGTGCCAGCAGCTCGACAGTCTACGAGCAGTACTTC
TRBV28	few	TRBJ2-3	NA	CASSQFRGSSTDTQYF	TGTGCCAGCAGTCAATTTAGGGGGTCTAGCACAGATACGCAGTATTTT
TRBV28	few	TRBJ2-5	NA	CASKEGLWETQYF	TGTGCCAGCAAGGAAGGGTTGTGGGAGACCCAGTACTTC
TRBV7-2	few	TRBJ1-5	NA	CASSLVSVNQPQHF	TGTGCCAGCAGCTTAGTATCGGTGAATCAGCCCCAGCATTTT
TRBV27	NA	TRBJ1-3	TRBD1	CASSPTGVGNTIYF	TGTGCCAGCAGTCCGACAGGGGTTGGAAACACCATATATTTT
TRBV5-1	NA	TRBJ1-2	TRBD1	CASSLGQGNYGYTF	TGCGCCAGCAGCTTGGGACAGGGAAACTATGGCTACACCTTC
TRBV7-2	NA	TRBJ2-1	NA	CASSLERASYNEQFF	TGTGCCAGCAGCTTAGAGAGGGCCTCCTACAATGAGCAGTTCTTC
TRBV28	few	TRBJ2-5	NA	CASSLRPPGETQYF	TGTGCCAGCAGTTTGAGACCCCCTGGGGAGACCCAGTACTTC
TRBV2	few	TRBJ2-3	NA	CASSDGGGARGDTQYF	TGTGCCAGCAGTGATGGCGGTGGGGCAAGAGGAGATACGCAGTATTTT
TRBV19	NA	TRBJ2-1	NA	CASSMGRSSYNEQFF	TGTGCCTCAAGTATGGGGCGGAGCTCCTACAATGAGCAGTTCTTC
TRBV7-2	NA	TRBJ2-1	TRBD2	CASSLAGTGGTTYNEQFF	TGTGCCAGCAGCTTAGCGGGGACGGGGGGGACGACCTACAATGAGCAGTTCTTC
TRBV28	few	TRBJ2-4	NA	CASSLWTRRLAKNIQYF	TGTGCCAGCAGTTTATGGACTCGGAGGCTAGCCAAAAACATTCAGTACTTC
TRBV7-2	few	TRBJ1-2	TRBD1	CASSSDRGEGYTF	TGTGCCAGCAGCTCTGACAGGGGTGAGGGCTACACCTTC
TRBV27	few	TRBJ1-2	NA	CASSLSGGAGIYGYTF	TGTGCCAGCAGTTTATCGGGGGGGGCCGGAATCTATGGCTACACCTTC
TRBV7-2	NA	TRBJ2-1	TRBD2	CASRPGLAGPNEQFF	TGTGCCAGCAGACCGGGACTAGCGGGACCTAATGAGCAGTTCTTC
TRBV7-2	few	TRBJ2-2	NA	CASSQTNTGELFF	TGTGCCAGCAGCCAGACGAACACCGGGGAGCTGTTTTTT
TRBV14	NA	TRBJ2-2	NA	CASSQGEQAVVMNTGELFF	TGTGCCAGCAGCCAAGGGGAACAGGCCGTTGTTATGAACACCGGGGAGCTGTTTTTT
TRBV19	NA	TRBJ2-5	NA	CASSSGRYQETQYF	TGTGCCAGTAGTAGCGGGCGGTACCAAGAGACCCAGTACTTC
TRBV5-1	NA	TRBJ2-1	NA	CASSLAGSYNEQFF	TGCGCCAGCAGCTTGGCGGGATCCTACAATGAGCAGTTCTTC
TRBV4-1	medium-sized	TRBJ2-6	TRBD1	CASSQGQLFSGANVLTF	TGCGCCAGCAGCCAGGGACAGCTCTTCTCTGGGGCCAACGTCCTGACTTTC
TRBV27	NA	TRBJ1-1	NA	CASSPHGTGNTEAFF	TGTGCCAGCAGTCCCCACGGGACGGGGAACACTGAAGCTTTCTTT
TRBV7-9	NA	TRBJ2-7	NA	CASSSSSSYEQYF	TGTGCCAGCAGCTCATCAAGCTCCTACGAGCAGTACTTC
TRBV4-2	NA	TRBJ1-4	NA	CASSQDGRENEKLFF	TGTGCCAGCAGCCAAGATGGCAGGGAGAATGAAAAACTGTTTTTT
TRBV7-9	NA	TRBJ2-3	TRBD2	CASILRGGEVADTQYF	TGTGCCAGCATTCTCCGGGGAGGGGAAGTCGCAGATACGCAGTATTTT
TRBV6-6	NA	TRBJ2-1	TRBD2	CASSPRGEGEQFF	TGTGCCAGCAGTCCACGTGGGGAGGGTGAGCAGTTCTTC
TRBV28	NA	TRBJ1-5	NA	CATMGSWTQHF	TGTGCCACCATGGGGTCTTGGACCCAGCATTTT
TRBV5-1	NA	TRBJ1-4	NA	CASSPGAAWGEKLFF	TGCGCCAGCAGCCCCGGGGCAGCGTGGGGTGAAAAACTGTTTTTT
TRBV7-2	few	TRBJ2-2	NA	CASRIGGNTGELFF	TGTGCCAGCAGAATTGGGGGGAACACCGGGGAGCTGTTTTTT
TRBV5-1	NA	TRBJ1-1	NA	CASSFFVGLSVTEAFF	TGCGCCAGCAGCTTCTTTGTAGGGCTAAGTGTCACTGAAGCTTTCTTT
TRBV11-2	once	TRBJ2-6	NA	CASRPLGANVLTF	TGTGCCAGCAGGCCCCTCGGGGCCAACGTCCTGACTTTC
TRBV29-1	NA	TRBJ2-7	NA	CSAQQGYEQYF	TGCAGCGCCCAACAGGGCTACGAGCAGTACTTC
TRBV29-1	once	TRBJ2-7	NA	CSVLGLGYEQYF	TGCAGCGTCTTGGGGCTAGGCTACGAGCAGTACTTC
TRBV19	few	TRBJ1-1	NA	CASTDSDVTEAFF	TGTGCCAGTACCGATTCGGACGTCACTGAAGCTTTCTTT
TRBV30	NA	TRBJ1-5	NA	CAWSVDLDQPQHF	TGTGCCTGGAGTGTCGACCTGGATCAGCCCCAGCATTTT
TRBV5-1	NA	TRBJ2-5	TRBD2	CASSLATSTQTQYF	TGCGCCAGCAGCTTGGCGACTAGCACCCAGACCCAGTACTTC
TRBV18	few	TRBJ2-5	NA	CASSPSRTYQETQYF	TGTGCCAGCTCACCTTCGAGGACCTACCAAGAGACCCAGTACTTC
TRBV7-9	NA	TRBJ1-1	NA	CASSLSGGTMNTEAFF	TGTGCCAGCAGCTTATCCGGGGGTACGATGAACACTGAAGCTTTCTTT
TRBV2	NA	TRBJ2-2	NA	CASSEPPANTGELFF	TGTGCCAGCAGCGAACCCCCAGCGAACACCGGGGAGCTGTTTTTT